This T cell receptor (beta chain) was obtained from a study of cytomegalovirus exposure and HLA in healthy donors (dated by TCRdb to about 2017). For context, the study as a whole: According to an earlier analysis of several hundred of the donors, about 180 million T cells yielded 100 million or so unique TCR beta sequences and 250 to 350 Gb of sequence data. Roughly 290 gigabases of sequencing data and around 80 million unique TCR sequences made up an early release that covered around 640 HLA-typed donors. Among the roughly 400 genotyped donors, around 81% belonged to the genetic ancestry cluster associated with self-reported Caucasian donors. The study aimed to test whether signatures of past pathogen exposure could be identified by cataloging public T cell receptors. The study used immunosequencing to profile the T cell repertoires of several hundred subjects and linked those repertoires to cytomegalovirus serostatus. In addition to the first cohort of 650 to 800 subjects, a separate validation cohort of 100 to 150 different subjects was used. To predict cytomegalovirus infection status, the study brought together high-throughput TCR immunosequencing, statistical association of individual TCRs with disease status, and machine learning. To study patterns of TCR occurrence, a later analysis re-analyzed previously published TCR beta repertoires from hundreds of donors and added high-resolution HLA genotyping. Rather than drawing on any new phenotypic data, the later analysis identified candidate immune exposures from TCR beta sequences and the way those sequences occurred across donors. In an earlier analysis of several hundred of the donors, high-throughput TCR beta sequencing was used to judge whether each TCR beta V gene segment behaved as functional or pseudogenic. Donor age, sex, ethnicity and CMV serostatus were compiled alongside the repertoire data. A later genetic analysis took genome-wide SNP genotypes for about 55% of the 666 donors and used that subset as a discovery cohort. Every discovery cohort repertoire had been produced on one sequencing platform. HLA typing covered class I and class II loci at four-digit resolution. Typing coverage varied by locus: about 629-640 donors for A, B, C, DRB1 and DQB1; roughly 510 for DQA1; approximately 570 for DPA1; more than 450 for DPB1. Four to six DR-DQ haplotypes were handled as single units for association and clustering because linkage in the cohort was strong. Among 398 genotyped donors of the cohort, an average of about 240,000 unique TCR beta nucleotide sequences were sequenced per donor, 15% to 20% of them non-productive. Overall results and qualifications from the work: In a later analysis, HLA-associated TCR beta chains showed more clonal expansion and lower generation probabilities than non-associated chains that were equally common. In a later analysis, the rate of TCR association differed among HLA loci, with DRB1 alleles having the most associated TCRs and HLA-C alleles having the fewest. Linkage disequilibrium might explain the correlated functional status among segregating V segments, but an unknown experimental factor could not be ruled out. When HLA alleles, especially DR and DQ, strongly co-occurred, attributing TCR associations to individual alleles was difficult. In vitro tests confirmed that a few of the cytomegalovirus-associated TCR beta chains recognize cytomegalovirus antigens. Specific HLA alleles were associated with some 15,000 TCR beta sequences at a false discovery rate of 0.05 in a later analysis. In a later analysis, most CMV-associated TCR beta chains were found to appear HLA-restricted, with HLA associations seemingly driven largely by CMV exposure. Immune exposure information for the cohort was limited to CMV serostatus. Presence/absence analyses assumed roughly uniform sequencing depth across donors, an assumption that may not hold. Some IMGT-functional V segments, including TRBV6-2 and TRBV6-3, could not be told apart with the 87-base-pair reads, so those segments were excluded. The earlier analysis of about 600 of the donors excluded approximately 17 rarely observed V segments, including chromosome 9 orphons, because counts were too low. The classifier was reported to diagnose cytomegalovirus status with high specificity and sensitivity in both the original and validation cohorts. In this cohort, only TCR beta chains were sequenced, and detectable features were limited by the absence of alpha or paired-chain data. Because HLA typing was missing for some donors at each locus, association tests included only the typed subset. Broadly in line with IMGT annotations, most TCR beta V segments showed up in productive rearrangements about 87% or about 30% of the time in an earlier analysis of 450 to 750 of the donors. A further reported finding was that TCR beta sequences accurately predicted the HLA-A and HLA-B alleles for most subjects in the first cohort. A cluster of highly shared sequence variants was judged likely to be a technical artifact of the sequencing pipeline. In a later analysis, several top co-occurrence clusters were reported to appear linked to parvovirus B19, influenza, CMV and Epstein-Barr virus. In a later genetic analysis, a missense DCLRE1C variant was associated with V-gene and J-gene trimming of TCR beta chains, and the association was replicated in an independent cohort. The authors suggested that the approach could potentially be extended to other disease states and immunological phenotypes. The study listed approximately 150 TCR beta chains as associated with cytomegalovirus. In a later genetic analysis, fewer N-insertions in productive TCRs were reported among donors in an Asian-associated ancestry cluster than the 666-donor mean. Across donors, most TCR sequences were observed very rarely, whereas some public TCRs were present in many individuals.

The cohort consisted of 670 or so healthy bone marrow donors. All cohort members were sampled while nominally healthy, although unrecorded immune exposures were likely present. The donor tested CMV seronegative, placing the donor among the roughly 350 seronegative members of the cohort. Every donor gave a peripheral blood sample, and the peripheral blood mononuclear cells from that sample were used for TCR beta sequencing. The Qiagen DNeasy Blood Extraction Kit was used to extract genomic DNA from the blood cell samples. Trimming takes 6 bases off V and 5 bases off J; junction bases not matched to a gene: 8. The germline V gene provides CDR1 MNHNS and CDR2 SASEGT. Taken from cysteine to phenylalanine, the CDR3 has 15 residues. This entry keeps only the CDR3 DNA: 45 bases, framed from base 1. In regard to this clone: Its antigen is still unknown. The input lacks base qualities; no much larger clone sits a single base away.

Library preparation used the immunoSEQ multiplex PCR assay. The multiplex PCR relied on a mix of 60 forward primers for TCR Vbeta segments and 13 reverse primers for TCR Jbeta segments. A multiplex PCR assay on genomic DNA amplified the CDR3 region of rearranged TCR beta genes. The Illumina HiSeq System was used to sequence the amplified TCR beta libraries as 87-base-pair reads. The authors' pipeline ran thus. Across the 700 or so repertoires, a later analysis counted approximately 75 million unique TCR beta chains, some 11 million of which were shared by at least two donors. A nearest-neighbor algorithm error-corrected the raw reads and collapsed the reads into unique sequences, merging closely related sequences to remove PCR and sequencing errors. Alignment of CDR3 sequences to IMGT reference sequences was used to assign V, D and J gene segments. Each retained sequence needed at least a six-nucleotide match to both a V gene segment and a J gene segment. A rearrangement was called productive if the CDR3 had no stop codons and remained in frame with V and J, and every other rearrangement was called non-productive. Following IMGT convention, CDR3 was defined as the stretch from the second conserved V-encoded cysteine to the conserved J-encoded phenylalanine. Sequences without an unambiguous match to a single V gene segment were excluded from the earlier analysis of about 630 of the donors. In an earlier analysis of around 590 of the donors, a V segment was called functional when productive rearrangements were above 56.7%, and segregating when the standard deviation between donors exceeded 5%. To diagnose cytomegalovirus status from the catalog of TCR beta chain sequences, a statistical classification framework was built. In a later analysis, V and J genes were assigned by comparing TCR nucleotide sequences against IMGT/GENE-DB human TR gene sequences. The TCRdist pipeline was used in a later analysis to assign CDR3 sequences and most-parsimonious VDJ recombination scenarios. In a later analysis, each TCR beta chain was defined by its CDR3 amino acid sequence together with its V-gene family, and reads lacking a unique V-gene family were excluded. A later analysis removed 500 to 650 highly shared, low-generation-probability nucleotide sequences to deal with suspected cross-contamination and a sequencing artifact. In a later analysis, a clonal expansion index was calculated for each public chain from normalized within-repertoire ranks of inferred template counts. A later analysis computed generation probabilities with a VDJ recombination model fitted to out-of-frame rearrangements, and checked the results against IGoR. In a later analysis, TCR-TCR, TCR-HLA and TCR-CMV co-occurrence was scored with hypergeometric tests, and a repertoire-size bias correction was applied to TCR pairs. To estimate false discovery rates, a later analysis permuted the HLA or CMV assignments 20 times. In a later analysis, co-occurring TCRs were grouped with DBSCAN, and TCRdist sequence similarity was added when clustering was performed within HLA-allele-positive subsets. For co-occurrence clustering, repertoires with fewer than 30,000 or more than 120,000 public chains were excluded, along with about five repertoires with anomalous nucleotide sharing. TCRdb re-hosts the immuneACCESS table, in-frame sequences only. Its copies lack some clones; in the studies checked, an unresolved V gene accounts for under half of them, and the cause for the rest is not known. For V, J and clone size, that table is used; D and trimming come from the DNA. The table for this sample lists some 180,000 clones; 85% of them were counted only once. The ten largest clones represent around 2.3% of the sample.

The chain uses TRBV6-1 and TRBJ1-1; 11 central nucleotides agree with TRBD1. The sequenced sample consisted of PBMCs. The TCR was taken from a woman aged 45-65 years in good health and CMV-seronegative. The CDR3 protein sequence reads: CASRSGQGAQTEAFF. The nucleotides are TGTGCCAGCAGATCTGGACAGGGGGCGCAGACTGAAGCTTTCTTT.